One sample yielded the 7 T cell receptor beta chains listed below, sequenced in a study of blood T cell repertoires in COVID-19. Libraries were prepared by immunoSEQ multiplex PCR; TCRdb keeps only in-frame clonotypes and omits some of them. The table shows a few hundred thousand clones, with around 90% occurring only once. The material sequenced was peripheral blood. Source of these receptors: a man in his sixties with acute or convalescent COVID-19.

This chain joins TRBV5-1 and TRBJ2-5; TRBD1 agrees at 7 bases. Germline V gene lookup returns CDR1 SGHRS and CDR2 YFSETQ. The CDR3 consists of 14 residues. V trimming: 4 bases; J trimming: 2 bases; junction bases outside the gene matches: 5. The CDR3 reads CASSPSGQQETQYF. The CDR3 coding sequence is TGCGCCAGCAGCCCATCGGGACAGCAAGAGACCCAGTACTTC.

The J gene is TRBJ2-1, the V gene TRBV4-3; 8 nucleotides agree with TRBD1. The ends lost 6 bases at V and 8 bases at J; junction bases unmatched: 6. The CDR3 has 13 amino acids. Germline V gives CDR1 LGHNA, CDR2 YSLEER. DNA of the CDR3: TGCGCCAGCAGTAAGGACAGGGTCGATGAGCAGTTCTTC. Its protein product is CASSKDRVDEQFF.

This clone was seen only once. The rearrangement links TRBV9 to TRBJ2-5; D possibly corresponds to TRBD1 (7 bases). Deletions cut 2 bases from V and 4 bases from J, with 12 bases between. Germline loops: CDR1 SGDLS, CDR2 YYNGEE. CDR3 size: 14 residues. The chain's CDR3 is CASSVQGGGETQYF. The CDR3 nucleotides read TGTGCCAGCAGCGTCCAGGGGGGCGGAGAGACCCAGTACTTC.

This chain connects TRBV3-1 (or the pseudogene TRBV3-2) to TRBJ1-1; D is possibly TRBD1 (6 bases). Trimming left V 6 bases short and J 1 base short, with 12 bases between. Germline lookup yields CDR1 LGHDT and CDR2 YNNKEL (reference sequence). The CDR3 length is 14 residues. The CDR3 region has the DNA TGTGCCAGCAGTCCTACAGGGCGGAACACTGAAGCTTTCTTT. Translation: CASSPTGRNTEAFF.

V gene TRBV27 combines with J gene TRBJ1-1; 7 bases are shared with TRBD1. V dropped 6 bases and J dropped 1; count of bases not matched to a gene: 5. From germline, CDR1 is MNHEY and CDR2 SMNVEV (reference sequence). The CDR3 has 14 amino acids. The DNA of the CDR3 is TGTGCCAGCAGCCTCCAGGGGGGGAACACTGAAGCTTTCTTT. This encodes CASSLQGGNTEAFF.

The chain combines TRBV2 with TRBJ1-1; 7 nucleotides line up with TRBD1. With 5 bases clipped from V and 1 base from J, the junction kept 4 bases outside the gene matches. CDR1 and CDR2 from the germline V gene are SNHLY and FYNNEI. This CDR3 comprises 14 residues. CDR3 loop: CASSPGTENTEAFF. The DNA of the CDR3 is TGTGCCAGCAGTCCCGGGACAGAGAACACTGAAGCTTTCTTT.

This chain joins TRBV18 and TRBJ1-1, with unresolved D. The germline V gene encodes CDR1 KGHSH and CDR2 LQKENI. The CDR3 contains 14 residues. V was clipped by 2 bases and J by 1 base, with 8 bases between them. CDR3 amino acids: CASSPSSRNTEAFF. The DNA for the CDR3 is TGTGCCAGCTCACCATCCTCCAGGAACACTGAAGCTTTCTTT.